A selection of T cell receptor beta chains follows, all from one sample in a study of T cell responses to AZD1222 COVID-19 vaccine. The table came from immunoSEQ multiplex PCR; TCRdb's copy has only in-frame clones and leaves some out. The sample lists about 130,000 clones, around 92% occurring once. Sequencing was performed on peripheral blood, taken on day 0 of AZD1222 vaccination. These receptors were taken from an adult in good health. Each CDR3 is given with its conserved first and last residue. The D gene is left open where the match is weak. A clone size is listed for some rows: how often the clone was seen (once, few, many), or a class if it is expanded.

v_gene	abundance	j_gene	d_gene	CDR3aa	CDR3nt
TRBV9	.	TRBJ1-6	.	CASSVEVSSYNSPLHF	TGTGCCAGCAGCGTAGAGGTGAGCTCCTATAATTCACCCCTCCACTTT
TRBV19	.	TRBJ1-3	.	CASSRLGKTGNTIYF	TGTGCCAGTAGCCGCCTTGGGAAGACTGGAAACACCATATATTTT
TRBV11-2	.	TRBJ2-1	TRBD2	CASRGATSASTAYNEQFF	TGTGCCAGCCGCGGGGCGACTAGCGCGAGTACGGCCTACAATGAGCAGTTCTTC
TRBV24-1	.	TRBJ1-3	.	CATSDPKTGLGYF	TGTGCCACCAGTGATCCAAAGACAGGATTAGGATATTTT
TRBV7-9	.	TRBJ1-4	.	CASSNRDPNEKLFF	TGTGCCAGCAGCAACCGGGACCCCAATGAAAAACTGTTTTTT
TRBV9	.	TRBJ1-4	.	CASSDRAGEDEKLFF	TGTGCCAGCAGCGACAGGGCAGGAGAAGATGAAAAACTGTTTTTT
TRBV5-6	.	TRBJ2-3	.	CAVRDRRDTIF	TGTGCCGTTCGAGACCGGAGAGACACCATTTTT
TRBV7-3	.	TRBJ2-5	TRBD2	CASSLRTSGSLVETQYF	TGTGCCAGCAGCCTCCGGACTAGCGGAAGTCTGGTGGAGACCCAGTACTTC
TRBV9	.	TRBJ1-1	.	CASSAAMNTEAFF	TGTGCCAGCAGCGCGGCAATGAACACTGAAGCTTTCTTT
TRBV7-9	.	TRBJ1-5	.	CASSLAVDPIANQPQHF	TGTGCCAGCAGCTTAGCAGTCGACCCAATCGCAAATCAGCCCCAGCATTTT
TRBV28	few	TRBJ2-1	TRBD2	CASMSGDYYNEQFF	TGTGCCAGCATGAGCGGGGACTATTACAATGAGCAGTTCTTC
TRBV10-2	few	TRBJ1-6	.	CASGTGNSPLHF	TGCGCCAGCGGGACTGGTAATTCACCCCTCCACTTT
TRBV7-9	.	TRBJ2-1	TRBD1	CASSRGTGTYNEQFF	TGTGCCAGCAGCCGCGGGACAGGGACATACAATGAGCAGTTCTTC
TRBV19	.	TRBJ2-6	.	CANASKANVLTF	TGTGCCAACGCGTCAAAAGCCAACGTCCTGACTTTC
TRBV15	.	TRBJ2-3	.	CATSRDPRPDTQYF	TGTGCCACCAGCAGAGATCCTAGACCAGATACGCAGTATTTT
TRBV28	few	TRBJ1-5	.	CASTQGGPYSNQPQHF	TGTGCCAGCACACAGGGAGGGCCATATAGCAATCAGCCCCAGCATTTT
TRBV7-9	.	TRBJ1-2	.	CASSLIGRAGGYTF	TGTGCCAGCAGCTTAATAGGCCGCGCAGGTGGCTACACCTTC
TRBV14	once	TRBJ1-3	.	CASSPGGLGGNTIYF	TGTGCCAGCAGCCCCGGAGGTCTCGGGGGAAACACCATATATTTT
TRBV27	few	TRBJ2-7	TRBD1	CARSRDRAVRSYEQYF	TGTGCCAGGAGCCGGGACAGGGCAGTACGTTCCTACGAGCAGTACTTC
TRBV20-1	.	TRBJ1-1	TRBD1	CSAGQGIEAFF	TGCAGTGCCGGACAGGGAATCGAAGCTTTCTTT
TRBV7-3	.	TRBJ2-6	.	CASSFPGPGANVLTF	TGTGCCAGCAGCTTTCCAGGGCCTGGGGCCAACGTCCTGACTTTC
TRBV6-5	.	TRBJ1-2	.	CASRSPGQRGGGYTF	TGTGCCAGCAGGTCACCGGGACAAAGGGGGGGTGGCTACACCTTC
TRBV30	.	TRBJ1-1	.	CAWRRGVGADTEAFF	TGTGCCTGGAGGAGGGGGGTTGGGGCAGACACTGAAGCTTTCTTT
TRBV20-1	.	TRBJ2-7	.	CSASSGYEQYF	TGCAGTGCTAGTAGCGGCTACGAGCAGTACTTC
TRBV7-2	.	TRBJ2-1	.	CASSLLAREQFF	TGTGCCAGCAGCCTACTAGCCCGTGAGCAGTTCTTC
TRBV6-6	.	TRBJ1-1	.	CASSYSDLGTEAFF	TGTGCCAGCAGTTACTCCGATCTTGGCACTGAAGCTTTCTTT
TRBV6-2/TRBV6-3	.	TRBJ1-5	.	CASSYLPPQGQPQHF	TGTGCCAGCAGTTACCTCCCACCACAGGGACAGCCCCAGCATTTT
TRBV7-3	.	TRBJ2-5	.	CASSLNGGQETQYF	TGTGCCAGCAGCTTAAACGGCGGGCAAGAGACCCAGTACTTC
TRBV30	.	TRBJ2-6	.	CAWSDGESGANVLTF	TGTGCCTGGAGTGATGGAGAATCTGGGGCCAACGTCCTGACTTTC
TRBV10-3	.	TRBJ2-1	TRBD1	CAISGRDSHNEQFF	TGTGCCATCAGCGGCCGGGACAGCCACAATGAGCAGTTCTTC
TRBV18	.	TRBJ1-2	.	CASSPPGRGDGYTF	TGTGCCAGCTCACCACCGGGCAGGGGCGATGGCTACACCTTC
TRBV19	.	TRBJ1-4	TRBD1	CASRQGATNEKLFF	TGTGCCAGTAGACAGGGGGCCACTAATGAAAAACTGTTTTTT
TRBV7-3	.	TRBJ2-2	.	CASSTGYTGELFF	TGTGCCAGCAGCACGGGGTACACCGGGGAGCTGTTTTTT
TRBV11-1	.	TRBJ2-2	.	CASSPSLGGATGELFF	TGTGCCAGCAGCCCCTCGCTGGGGGGGGCGACCGGGGAGCTGTTTTTT
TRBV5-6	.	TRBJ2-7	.	CASSLGRSNYEQYF	TGTGCCAGCAGCTTGGGACGCTCGAACTACGAGCAGTACTTC
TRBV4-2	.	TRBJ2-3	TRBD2	CASSQIKSSLLAGGGSLTDTQYF	TGTGCCAGCAGCCAAATTAAGTCCTCCTTACTAGCGGGAGGCGGGTCGTTAACAGATACGCAGTATTTT
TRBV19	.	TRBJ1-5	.	CASSIGPSFYQPQHF	TGTGCCAGTAGTATCGGGCCATCTTTTTATCAGCCCCAGCATTTT
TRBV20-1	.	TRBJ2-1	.	CSGREYNEQFF	TGCAGTGGGCGGGAATACAATGAGCAGTTCTTC
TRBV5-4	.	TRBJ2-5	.	CASSQTQKETQYF	TGTGCCAGCAGCCAAACACAGAAAGAGACCCAGTACTTC
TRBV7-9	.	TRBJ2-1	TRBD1	CASSLQGQGPLYNEQFF	TGTGCCAGCAGCTTACAGGGACAGGGCCCTCTCTACAATGAGCAGTTCTTC
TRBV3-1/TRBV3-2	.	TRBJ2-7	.	CASSQQGITYEQYF	TGTGCCAGCAGCCAGCAGGGAATCACCTACGAGCAGTACTTC
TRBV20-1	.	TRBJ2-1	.	CSARTDNEQFF	TGCAGTGCTAGGACCGACAATGAGCAGTTCTTC
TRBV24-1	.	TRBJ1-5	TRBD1	CATSARDRGMGQPQHF	TGTGCCACCAGTGCCCGGGACAGGGGAATGGGTCAGCCCCAGCATTTT